This TCR beta chain was identified during a study of T cell responses to AZD1222 COVID-19 vaccine. The germline CDR1 and CDR2 sequences are SGHNT and YENEEA. V lost 5 bases to trimming and J lost 4 bases; unmatched junction nucleotides: 2. The CDR3 sequence is 14 residues long. With regard to this clone: Its antigen is as yet unknown.

General study results and limits: Compared with day 0, the breadth and depth of the Spike-specific TCR repertoire rose significantly after two doses of AZD1222. Baseline serology detected seropositivity in only six AZD1222 recipients. White British people made up most donors, females outnumbered males, and clonal diversity was possibly underestimated.

Assay: immunoSEQ multiplex PCR; the TCRdb copy retains only in-frame clones and omits some. The sample contains about 90,000 clones, roughly 88% of which appear only once. The chain carries TRBV11-3 and TRBJ2-2; 9 nucleotides agree with TRBD1. The sequenced sample was peripheral blood, obtained on day 0 of MenACWY control vaccination. The receptor's source is an adult in good health. This CDR3 reads CASSRDRATGELFF. CDR3 nucleotides: TGTGCCAGCAGCCGGGACAGGGCCACCGGGGAGCTGTTTTTT.